A selection of T cell receptor beta chains follows, all from one sample in a study of T cell changes during pregnancy in multiple sclerosis. Using immunoSEQ multiplex PCR, the repertoire was profiled, and TCRdb retains in-frame clones only, with some absent. The sample has tens of thousands of clones; under 95% are singletons. The material sequenced was peripheral blood, taken in the first trimester of pregnancy. These receptors all stem from a female donor in good health, enrolled as a control in a pregnancy study. The CDR3 runs from the conserved cysteine through the conserved F or W. The D gene is left open where the match is weak. Size is stated for part of the rows, as once, few or many counts, or as a class when the clone is expanded.

size	V	J	D	DNA	CDR3
-	TRBV7-9	TRBJ1-4	TRBD1	TGTGCCAGCAGCTTTCACAGGGGGAATAATGAAAAACTGTTTTTT	CASSFHRGNNEKLFF
-	TRBV29-1	TRBJ1-1	-	TGCAGCGCAGCCCCGAGGGACACTGAAGCTTTCTTT	CSAAPRDTEAFF
-	TRBV27	TRBJ1-1	TRBD1	TGTGCCAGCAGTTTCGACAGGGGGGACACTGAAGCTTTCTTT	CASSFDRGDTEAFF
-	TRBV10-3	TRBJ1-2	-	TGTGCCATCAGTGTGGAGGGGATCTATGGCTACACCTTC	CAISVEGIYGYTF
-	TRBV9	TRBJ2-5	TRBD1	TGTGCCAGCAGGGCCGGGACAGACCAAGAGACCCAGTACTTC	CASRAGTDQETQYF
-	TRBV7-3	TRBJ2-1	TRBD2	TGTGCCAGCAGCTTAGCGGGAGGGTACAATGAGCAGTTCTTC	CASSLAGGYNEQFF
-	TRBV7-9	TRBJ2-2	-	TGTGCCAGCAGCCACTACCGGGGGGCCAACACCGGGGAGCTGTTTTTT	CASSHYRGANTGELFF
-	TRBV7-8	TRBJ2-7	TRBD2	TGTGCCAGCAGCCCCCTCTCTTACCCCGCGGGAGCATCCTACGAGCAGTACTTC	CASSPLSYPAGASYEQYF
-	TRBV28	TRBJ1-2	-	TGTGCCAGCAGTCCAAGCGTCGGGGGGGGAGACACCTTC	CASSPSVGGGDTF
-	TRBV5-1	TRBJ2-7	TRBD2	TGCGCCAGCAGCTTGGCTAGCGGGAGGGTCCACGAGCAGTACTTC	CASSLASGRVHEQYF
-	TRBV6-5	TRBJ2-2	-	TGTGCCAGCAGTTACACCGTAGACAGTCGCACCGGGGAGCTGTTTTTT	CASSYTVDSRTGELFF
-	TRBV7-6	TRBJ1-2	-	TGTGCCAGCAGCTTATCCGTGGGGCCTAACTATGGCTACACCTTC	CASSLSVGPNYGYTF
-	TRBV30	TRBJ1-4	TRBD1	TGTGCCTGGCGGACAGGGTCTGGTAATGAAAAACTGTTTTTT	CAWRTGSGNEKLFF
few	TRBV12-5	TRBJ2-7	TRBD2	TGTGCTAGTGGTTTGGCTCGGGGGACTATCCCCTCCTACGAGCAGTACTTC	CASGLARGTIPSYEQYF
-	TRBV2	TRBJ2-1	TRBD1	TGTGCCAGCAGTGAGTGGGACAGCTCCTACAATGAGCAGTTCTTC	CASSEWDSSYNEQFF
-	TRBV4-1	TRBJ1-5	-	TGCGCCAGCAGCCAAGAAGGGGTCCAGCCCCAGCATTTT	CASSQEGVQPQHF
-	TRBV27	TRBJ1-2	-	TGTGCCAGCAGTCCGTCCCAGGGGCGGAACTATGGCTACACCTTC	CASSPSQGRNYGYTF
-	TRBV28	TRBJ1-4	-	TGTGCCAGCAGCTGGATAGACAGGAGAAATGAAAAACTGTTTTTT	CASSWIDRRNEKLFF
-	TRBV27	TRBJ2-7	TRBD2	TGTGCCAGCAGTACCCGGGGGGGGCCTACCTACGAGCAGTACTTC	CASSTRGGPTYEQYF
-	TRBV6-1	TRBJ2-7	TRBD1	TGTGCCAGCACCGAGGGACAGGGTTTCTACGAGCAGTACTTC	CASTEGQGFYEQYF
-	TRBV5-5	TRBJ1-1	-	TGTGCCAGCAGCCGCGAGTTTGGGCTGTACACTGAAGCTTTCTTT	CASSREFGLYTEAFF
-	TRBV7-2	TRBJ2-2	TRBD2	TGTGCCAGCAGCTTAGTTTTCGCGGGACTAGCGGGAGGAAGCGGGGAGCTGTTTTTT	CASSLVFAGLAGGSGELFF
-	TRBV7-2	TRBJ2-7	-	TGTGCCAGCAGCTTAATTAGGGGGAGTAGGGCTTACGAGCAGTACTTC	CASSLIRGSRAYEQYF
-	TRBV18	TRBJ2-3	TRBD2	TGTGCCAGCTCACCAATAACTAGCGGATACACAGATACGCAGTATTTT	CASSPITSGYTDTQYF
-	TRBV13	TRBJ2-1	TRBD2	TGTGCCAGCAGCATCGGACTAGCGGATACCTCTAGGAATGAGCAGTTCTTC	CASSIGLADTSRNEQFF
-	TRBV6-5	TRBJ1-2	-	TGTGCCAGCAGTTATGAAGCCTTAGCTAACTATGGCTACACCTTC	CASSYEALANYGYTF
-	TRBV7-3	TRBJ2-5	TRBD1	TGTGCCAGCAGCTTGACAGGGTTTGCGGAGACCCAGTACTTC	CASSLTGFAETQYF
-	TRBV5-1	TRBJ2-7	-	TGCGCCAGCACCCCTCAGGGGAGCTCCTACGAGCAGTACTTC	CASTPQGSSYEQYF
-	TRBV28	TRBJ1-4	-	TGTGCCAGCAGACAGGGTGGGGGCGCGGATGAAAAACTGTTTTTT	CASRQGGGADEKLFF
-	TRBV18	TRBJ2-2	TRBD2	TGTGCCAGCTCAAAAAACGGACTAGCGGGGAACACCGGGGAGCTGTTTTTT	CASSKNGLAGNTGELFF
-	TRBV7-6	TRBJ2-5	TRBD2	TGTGCCAGCAGTTCGGGACTAGCGGGGGGAGAGACCCAGTACTTC	CASSSGLAGGETQYF
-	TRBV19	TRBJ1-1	TRBD1	TGTGCCAGTAGTATCGGGGCTAGACAGGGGGCCGCTCCTAACACTGAAGCTTTCTTT	CASSIGARQGAAPNTEAFF
-	TRBV6-1	TRBJ1-1	-	TGTGCCAGCAGTGAAGGAGGTGCGATGCCTGAAGCTTTCTTT	CASSEGGAMPEAFF
-	TRBV5-4	TRBJ2-1	-	TGTGCCAGCAGCTTGTACAGCAGGAATGAGCAGTTCTTC	CASSLYSRNEQFF
few	TRBV7-2	TRBJ1-5	-	TGTGCCAGCAGCATCAACAGGGATCAGCCCCAGCATTTT	CASSINRDQPQHF
-	TRBV7-7	TRBJ2-7	-	TGTGCTAGCAGTCGTATCGGGGAGGACGAGCAGTACTTC	CASSRIGEDEQYF
-	TRBV7-2	TRBJ2-3	TRBD2	TGTGCCAGCAGCTCAGTGGGTAGCGGGCACACAGATACGCAGTATTTT	CASSSVGSGHTDTQYF
many	TRBV7-2	TRBJ1-4	TRBD1	TGTGCCAGCAGCTTAATGGGACAGGGGTTTGGAGGTGAAAAACTGTTTTTT	CASSLMGQGFGGEKLFF
-	TRBV7-9	TRBJ1-3	TRBD1	TGTGCCAGCAGCTCAACAGGGGGCTCTGGAAACACCATATATTTT	CASSSTGGSGNTIYF
-	TRBV4-1	TRBJ2-2	TRBD1	TGCGCCAGCAGCCAAGTTAGGACAGGCACGAACACCGGGGAGCTGTTTTTT	CASSQVRTGTNTGELFF
medium-sized	TRBV7-9	TRBJ2-2	TRBD1	TGTGCCAGCAGCAATCAGGGGGCGACCTCCACCGGGGAGCTGTTTTTT	CASSNQGATSTGELFF
once	TRBV6-6	TRBJ1-2	-	TGTGCCAGCAGTTACGTGGGCCTTAGGGGCTATGGCTACACCTTC	CASSYVGLRGYGYTF
-	TRBV9	TRBJ2-1	-	TGTGCCAGCAGCCCCCGACTTCTACGGGGCAATGAGCAGTTCTTC	CASSPRLLRGNEQFF
-	TRBV6-5	TRBJ2-1	-	TGTGCCATATATCCGGAGCAGTTCTTC	CAIYPEQFF
-	TRBV7-9	TRBJ2-7	TRBD2	TGTGCCAGCAGCGTTACTAGCGTATCCTACGAGCAGTACTTC	CASSVTSVSYEQYF
-	TRBV19	TRBJ2-2	TRBD2	TGTGCCAGTAGACGGACTAGCGGGACCGGGGAGCTGTTTTTT	CASRRTSGTGELFF
-	TRBV9	TRBJ2-1	-	TGTGCCAGCAGCGTAGGGCAGAACAATGAGCAGTTCTTC	CASSVGQNNEQFF
-	TRBV5-1	TRBJ1-1	TRBD1	TGCGCCAGCAGGGGACAGCTGAGCATGAACACTGAAGCTTTCTTT	CASRGQLSMNTEAFF
-	TRBV7-9	TRBJ1-2	TRBD1	TGTGCCAGCAGCCGGGTCGGACAGGGCCATGGCTACACCTTC	CASSRVGQGHGYTF
-	TRBV6-5	TRBJ1-1	-	TGTGCCAGCAGACGGACAGCCCAGAACACTGAAGCTTTCTTT	CASRRTAQNTEAFF
-	TRBV5-1	TRBJ1-1	TRBD1	TGCGCCAGCAGCTTGCCTGCAGGACAGGGGAACACTGAAGCTTTCTTT	CASSLPAGQGNTEAFF
-	TRBV11-3	TRBJ1-2	-	TGTGCCAGCAGCTTGGGTGGCCTTAGCGATGGCTACACCTTC	CASSLGGLSDGYTF
-	TRBV7-9	TRBJ2-2	-	TGTGCCAGCAGTCCCGGGACTCTCACCGGGGAGCTGTTTTTT	CASSPGTLTGELFF
-	TRBV30	TRBJ2-3	TRBD2	TGTGCCTGGACCCGCGGGGGTCCCTTTGCAGATACGCAGTATTTT	CAWTRGGPFADTQYF
-	TRBV27	TRBJ2-6	TRBD1	TGTGCCAGCAGTTTAATACAGGGGCTCCGGGGGGCCAACGTCCTGACTTTC	CASSLIQGLRGANVLTF
-	TRBV29-1	TRBJ1-4	-	TGCAGCGTTGAGGGCCAATATAATGAAAAACTGTTTTTT	CSVEGQYNEKLFF
-	TRBV4-1	TRBJ1-2	TRBD1	TGCGCCAGCAGCCAACCTGACAGGGAAGGGGGCCATGGCTACACCTTC	CASSQPDREGGHGYTF
-	TRBV15	TRBJ1-2	-	TGTGCCACCAGCAGAGGACAGTCCTCTAACTATGGCTACACCTTC	CATSRGQSSNYGYTF
-	TRBV10-3	TRBJ2-1	-	TGTGCCATCAGTGGAGTTGGAGCGGGCGCGCCCTACAATGAGCAGTTCTTC	CAISGVGAGAPYNEQFF
-	TRBV4-2	TRBJ1-2	TRBD1	TGTGCCAGCAGCCAACTCGGACAGGGGAAAGCCCCGAACTATGGCTACACCTTC	CASSQLGQGKAPNYGYTF